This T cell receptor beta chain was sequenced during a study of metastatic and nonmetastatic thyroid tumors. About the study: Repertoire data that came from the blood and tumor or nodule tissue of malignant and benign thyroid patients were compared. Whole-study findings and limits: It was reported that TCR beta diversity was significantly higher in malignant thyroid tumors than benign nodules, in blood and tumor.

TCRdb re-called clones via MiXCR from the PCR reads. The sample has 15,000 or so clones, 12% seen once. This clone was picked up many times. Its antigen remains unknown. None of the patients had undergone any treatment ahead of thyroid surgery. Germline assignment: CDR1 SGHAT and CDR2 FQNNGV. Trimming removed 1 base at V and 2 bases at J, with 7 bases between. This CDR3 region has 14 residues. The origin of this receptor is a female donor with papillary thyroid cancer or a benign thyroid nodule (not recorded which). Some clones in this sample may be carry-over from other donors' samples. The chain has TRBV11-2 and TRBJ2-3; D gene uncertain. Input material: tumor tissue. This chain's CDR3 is CASSLARNTDTQYF. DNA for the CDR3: TGTGCCAGCAGCTTAGCCAGAAACACAGATACGCAGTATTTT.